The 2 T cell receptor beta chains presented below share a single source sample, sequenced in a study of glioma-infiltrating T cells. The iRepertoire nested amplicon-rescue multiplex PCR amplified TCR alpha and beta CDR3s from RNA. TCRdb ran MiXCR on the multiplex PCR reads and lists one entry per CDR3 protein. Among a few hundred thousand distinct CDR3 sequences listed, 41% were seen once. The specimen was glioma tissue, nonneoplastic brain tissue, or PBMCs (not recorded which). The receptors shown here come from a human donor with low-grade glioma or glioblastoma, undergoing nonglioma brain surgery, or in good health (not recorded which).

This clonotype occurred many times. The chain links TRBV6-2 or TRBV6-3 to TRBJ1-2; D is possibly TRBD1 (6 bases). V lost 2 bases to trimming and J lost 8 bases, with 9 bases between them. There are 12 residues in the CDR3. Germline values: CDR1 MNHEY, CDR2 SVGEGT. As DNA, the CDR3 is TGTGCCAGCAGTTACGGGGGCGAAGGCTACACCTTC. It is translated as CASSYGGEGYTF.

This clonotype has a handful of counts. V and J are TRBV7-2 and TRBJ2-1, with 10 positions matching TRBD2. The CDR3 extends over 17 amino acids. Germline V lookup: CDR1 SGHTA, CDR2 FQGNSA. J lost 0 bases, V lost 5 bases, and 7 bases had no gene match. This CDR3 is CASSPRTSGGSYNEQFF. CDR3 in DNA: TGTGCCAGCAGCCCTAGGACTAGCGGAGGCTCCTACAATGAGCAGTTCTTC.